Listed below are T cell receptor beta chains from one sample, sequenced in a study of blood T cell repertoires in COVID-19. The protocol was immunoSEQ multiplex PCR, while the TCRdb copy is restricted to in-frame clones and leaves out a portion. The table records 86,000 or so clones, over 90% of them present only once. The sequenced sample consisted of peripheral blood. The source of these receptors is a human donor with active COVID-19. The donor label of this sample is uncertain. Each CDR3 is given with its conserved first and last residue. Each record gives: clone size, D gene, J gene, V gene, CDR3 DNA, CDR3 protein. A D gene is named only where the DNA matches it firmly. The size field is filled for only some rows; it gives once, few, many or a size class.

abundance: .
d_gene: TRBD1
j_gene: TRBJ2-3
v_gene: TRBV27
CDR3nt: TGTGCCAGCAGTCGACTGGACAGGGGGGGTGCAGATACGCAGTATTTT
CDR3aa: CASSRLDRGGADTQYF

abundance: .
d_gene: TRBD2
j_gene: TRBJ2-7
v_gene: TRBV28
CDR3nt: TGTGCCAGCAGTTTAAGCGAGGGAATGACTAGCGGCGCCTACGAGCAGTACTTC
CDR3aa: CASSLSEGMTSGAYEQYF

abundance: .
d_gene: TRBD2
j_gene: TRBJ2-1
v_gene: TRBV11-2
CDR3nt: TGTGCCAGCAGCTTAACCGGGAGGCCCCACAATGAGCAGTTCTTC
CDR3aa: CASSLTGRPHNEQFF

abundance: .
d_gene: TRBD2
j_gene: TRBJ2-3
v_gene: TRBV5-1
CDR3nt: TGCGCCAGCAGCCCAAAGCGGGGGGGCCGCGAAGATACGCAGTATTTT
CDR3aa: CASSPKRGGREDTQYF

abundance: .
d_gene: .
j_gene: TRBJ1-5
v_gene: TRBV5-1
CDR3nt: TGCGCCAGCAGCTTGGCAGAAAATCAGCCCCAGCATTTT
CDR3aa: CASSLAENQPQHF

abundance: .
d_gene: .
j_gene: TRBJ1-3
v_gene: TRBV13
CDR3nt: TGTGCCAGCAGCTTATTAGGGAGAGCAAAGCTGAGCTCTGGAAACACCATATATTTT
CDR3aa: CASSLLGRAKLSSGNTIYF

abundance: .
d_gene: .
j_gene: TRBJ1-1
v_gene: TRBV19
CDR3nt: TGTGCCAGTAGTGGGACACCGAACACTGAAGCTTTCTTT
CDR3aa: CASSGTPNTEAFF

abundance: .
d_gene: .
j_gene: TRBJ1-3
v_gene: TRBV15
CDR3nt: TGTGCCACCAGTTCTCCCGGGGTGGTAGTGGCTGGAAACACCATATATTTT
CDR3aa: CATSSPGVVVAGNTIYF

abundance: .
d_gene: TRBD1
j_gene: TRBJ1-5
v_gene: TRBV10-3
CDR3nt: TGTGCCATCAGTGGGGACAGGGAGAGCCAGCCCCAGCATTTT
CDR3aa: CAISGDRESQPQHF

abundance: .
d_gene: .
j_gene: TRBJ1-4
v_gene: TRBV11-2
CDR3nt: TGTGCCAGCAGCTTAGGACGGGACACTTGGTCCGAAAAACTGTTTTTT
CDR3aa: CASSLGRDTWSEKLFF

abundance: .
d_gene: .
j_gene: TRBJ2-5
v_gene: TRBV10-3
CDR3nt: TGTGCCATCAGTCCCCAGGACAGCCAAGAGACCCAGTACTTC
CDR3aa: CAISPQDSQETQYF

abundance: .
d_gene: .
j_gene: TRBJ2-3
v_gene: TRBV19
CDR3nt: TGTGCCAGTACGGGTACTAGGTCGGGCACAGATACGCAGTATTTT
CDR3aa: CASTGTRSGTDTQYF

abundance: .
d_gene: .
j_gene: TRBJ2-3
v_gene: TRBV20-1
CDR3nt: TGCAGTGCCCAGTCCGATACGCAGTATTTT
CDR3aa: CSAQSDTQYF

abundance: .
d_gene: TRBD2
j_gene: TRBJ2-5
v_gene: TRBV15
CDR3nt: TGTGCCACCAGCAGTTTAGCGGGAGCGCGGGAGACCCAGTACTTC
CDR3aa: CATSSLAGARETQYF

abundance: .
d_gene: .
j_gene: TRBJ1-1
v_gene: TRBV6-5
CDR3nt: TGTGCCAGCAGTTTCTCAGTGAATGGCGAAGCTTTCTTT
CDR3aa: CASSFSVNGEAFF

abundance: .
d_gene: .
j_gene: TRBJ2-5
v_gene: TRBV28
CDR3nt: TGTGCCAGCAGCTCGCCGCCGGGGGCCCAGTACTTC
CDR3aa: CASSSPPGAQYF

abundance: .
d_gene: TRBD1
j_gene: TRBJ2-7
v_gene: TRBV19
CDR3nt: TGTGCCAGAAATAAAAACGGACAGGGGATTTCCTACGAGCAGTACTTC
CDR3aa: CARNKNGQGISYEQYF

abundance: .
d_gene: .
j_gene: TRBJ2-5
v_gene: TRBV6-5
CDR3nt: TGTGCCAGCAGTCGGAGGGTGGAGACCCAGTACTTC
CDR3aa: CASSRRVETQYF

abundance: .
d_gene: .
j_gene: TRBJ2-5
v_gene: TRBV3-1/TRBV3-2
CDR3nt: TGTGCCAGCAGCCCCCGAGTGCGGGGGCCCGAGACCCAGTACTTC
CDR3aa: CASSPRVRGPETQYF

abundance: .
d_gene: .
j_gene: TRBJ1-5
v_gene: TRBV4-2
CDR3nt: TGTGCCAGCAGCCAAGACGCCTCCCTGGAGCCTATGCAGCCCCAGCATTTT
CDR3aa: CASSQDASLEPMQPQHF

abundance: .
d_gene: TRBD1
j_gene: TRBJ2-3
v_gene: TRBV5-4
CDR3nt: TGTGCCAGCAGAGGGGGCAGTGGGACAGATACGCAGTATTTT
CDR3aa: CASRGGSGTDTQYF

abundance: .
d_gene: .
j_gene: TRBJ2-5
v_gene: TRBV4-3
CDR3nt: TGCGCCAGCAGCCCTACAGGGAGGGGAGAGACCCAGTACTTC
CDR3aa: CASSPTGRGETQYF

abundance: .
d_gene: .
j_gene: TRBJ2-7
v_gene: TRBV28
CDR3nt: TGTGCCAGCAGGCTTTCAGGGACACACGAGCAGTACTTC
CDR3aa: CASRLSGTHEQYF

abundance: .
d_gene: TRBD2
j_gene: TRBJ2-3
v_gene: TRBV24-1
CDR3nt: TGTGCCACCGCCGGGGGGGCGGGCACAGATACGCAGTATTTT
CDR3aa: CATAGGAGTDTQYF

abundance: .
d_gene: TRBD1
j_gene: TRBJ2-7
v_gene: TRBV6-5
CDR3nt: TGTGCCAGCAGTTGGACAGGGGGGGGTGAGGAGCAGTACTTC
CDR3aa: CASSWTGGGEEQYF

abundance: .
d_gene: TRBD1
j_gene: TRBJ2-7
v_gene: TRBV5-5
CDR3nt: TGTGCCAGCAGCCCAAGACAGGGTTCCTACGAGCAGTACTTC
CDR3aa: CASSPRQGSYEQYF

abundance: few
d_gene: .
j_gene: TRBJ1-5
v_gene: TRBV6-1
CDR3nt: TGTGCCAGCAGTGATTCCCCATATCAGCCCCAGCATTTT
CDR3aa: CASSDSPYQPQHF

abundance: .
d_gene: .
j_gene: TRBJ1-3
v_gene: TRBV11-1
CDR3nt: TGTGCCAGCAGCTTAGTCCCAGGGCGCGGATACACCATATATTTT
CDR3aa: CASSLVPGRGYTIYF

abundance: .
d_gene: TRBD2
j_gene: TRBJ2-1
v_gene: TRBV7-7
CDR3nt: TGTGCCAGCAGCATACTAGCGGGTGTAGACAATGAGCAGTTCTTC
CDR3aa: CASSILAGVDNEQFF

abundance: once
d_gene: TRBD1
j_gene: TRBJ2-1
v_gene: TRBV28
CDR3nt: TGTGCCAGCAGGGGACAGGGAAACAATGAGCAGTTCTTC
CDR3aa: CASRGQGNNEQFF

abundance: .
d_gene: .
j_gene: TRBJ2-3
v_gene: TRBV3-1/TRBV3-2
CDR3nt: TGTGCCAGCAGCCCTAATCAGCGCCGTCGGGGGACAGATACGCAGTATTTT
CDR3aa: CASSPNQRRRGTDTQYF

abundance: .
d_gene: .
j_gene: TRBJ2-3
v_gene: TRBV9
CDR3nt: TGTGCCAGCAGCGTAGCTTGGCTGGCCACAGATACGCAGTATTTT
CDR3aa: CASSVAWLATDTQYF

abundance: .
d_gene: .
j_gene: TRBJ1-5
v_gene: TRBV3-1/TRBV3-2
CDR3nt: TGTGCCAGCAGCCAAGACCCCGTTCCGGAGGGCAATCAGCCCCAGCATTTT
CDR3aa: CASSQDPVPEGNQPQHF

abundance: once
d_gene: TRBD2
j_gene: TRBJ2-1
v_gene: TRBV29-1
CDR3nt: TGCAGCGTCTGGAGCGGGATTCATCGCGACAATGAGCAGTTCTTC
CDR3aa: CSVWSGIHRDNEQFF

abundance: .
d_gene: .
j_gene: TRBJ1-4
v_gene: TRBV24-1
CDR3nt: TGTGCCACCAGTGGAGGCTCAACTGGGAATGAAAAACTGTTTTTT
CDR3aa: CATSGGSTGNEKLFF

abundance: .
d_gene: TRBD2
j_gene: TRBJ2-1
v_gene: TRBV4-3
CDR3nt: TGCGCCAGCAGCCTCTCTGGCGGGGGGGGTGGTGAGCAGTTCTTC
CDR3aa: CASSLSGGGGGEQFF

abundance: .
d_gene: TRBD2
j_gene: TRBJ2-7
v_gene: TRBV14
CDR3nt: TGTGCCAGCCGGAAGACTCCGGGACTAGCGGGAGGCGCGGAATCCTACGAGCAGTACTTC
CDR3aa: CASRKTPGLAGGAESYEQYF

abundance: .
d_gene: .
j_gene: TRBJ2-5
v_gene: TRBV21-1
CDR3nt: TGTGCCAGCAGCTTTCTCGGGGTACGAGAGACCCAGTACTTC
CDR3aa: CASSFLGVRETQYF

abundance: .
d_gene: TRBD1
j_gene: TRBJ1-2
v_gene: TRBV6-5
CDR3nt: TGTGCCAGCAGTTCCCCGGGACAGGGAGTGGATGGCTACACCTTC
CDR3aa: CASSSPGQGVDGYTF

abundance: .
d_gene: TRBD1
j_gene: TRBJ2-2
v_gene: TRBV7-6
CDR3nt: TGTGCCAGCAGCCAAAGGCCCCGGACAGGGATGTCCACCGGGGAGCTGTTTTTT
CDR3aa: CASSQRPRTGMSTGELFF

abundance: .
d_gene: TRBD2
j_gene: TRBJ2-7
v_gene: TRBV7-2
CDR3nt: TGTGCCAGCAGCTTCTCGACTAGCGGTCCCTACGAGCAGTACTTC
CDR3aa: CASSFSTSGPYEQYF

abundance: .
d_gene: TRBD1
j_gene: TRBJ2-7
v_gene: TRBV7-8
CDR3nt: TGTGCCAGCAGCCCCACAGGGGCCACGAGCTCCTACGAGCAGTACTTC
CDR3aa: CASSPTGATSSYEQYF

abundance: .
d_gene: TRBD1
j_gene: TRBJ2-7
v_gene: TRBV11-3
CDR3nt: TGTGCCAGCAGCTTAATGGGACAGGGTTCCTACGAGCAGTACTTC
CDR3aa: CASSLMGQGSYEQYF